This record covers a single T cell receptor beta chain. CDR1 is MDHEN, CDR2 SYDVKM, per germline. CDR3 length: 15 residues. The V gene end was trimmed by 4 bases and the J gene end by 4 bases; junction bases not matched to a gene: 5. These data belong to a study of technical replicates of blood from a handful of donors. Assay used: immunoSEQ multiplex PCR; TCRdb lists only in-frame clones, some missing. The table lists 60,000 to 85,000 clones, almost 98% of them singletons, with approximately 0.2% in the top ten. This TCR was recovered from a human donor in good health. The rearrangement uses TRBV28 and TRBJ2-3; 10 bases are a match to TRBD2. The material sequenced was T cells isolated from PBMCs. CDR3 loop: CASSWGLAGADTQYF. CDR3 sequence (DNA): TGTGCCAGCAGTTGGGGGCTAGCGGGAGCAGATACGCAGTATTTT.